The clone carrying this TCR beta chain has a count of ten or more. Its target is not known. The CDR3 extends over 15 amino acids. V lost 7 bases and J lost 1, with 14 bases in between. This entry comes from a study of T cells in Graves' hyperthyroidism and ophthalmopathy. There were TCR beta CDR3 regions amplified from RNA transcripts. First-round RT-PCR targeting the TCR CDR3 was performed with the HTBI primer set. TCRdb itself ran the multiplex PCR reads through MiXCR, one entry per CDR3 protein. The table has under 350,000 distinct CDR3 sequences, less than 15% seen once. Study observations and caveats: A model using 13 V-J features told ophthalmopathy apart from stable hyperthyroidism.

The gene calls are TRBV12-3 or TRBV12-4 and TRBJ2-1; the D gene is possibly TRBD2 (6 bases). The sample comprised blood. The source of this sequence is a woman in her twenties or thirties with Graves' hyperthyroidism that later progressed to Graves' ophthalmopathy. CDR3 bases: TGTGCCAGCACGGGGGAGGAGTCGTCCTACAATGAGCAGTTCTTC. It translates to CASTGEESSYNEQFF.